One and the same sample provided the 27 T cell receptor beta chains below, sequenced in a study of cytomegalovirus exposure and HLA in healthy donors. Vbeta (60) and Jbeta (13) primers were used in the PCR. TCRdb's table, derived via immunoSEQ multiplex PCR, lists solely in-frame clones and lacks some. The sample holds 150,000 to 200,000 clones, approximately 80% seen once. Sequenced input: PBMCs. These receptors were taken from a female donor in good health and CMV-seronegative.

The chain combines TRBV18 with TRBJ2-5; 9 positions match TRBD2. Judging by the DNA end, TRBJ2-7 fits better; the J call may be wrong. The CDR3 runs to 16 residues. CDR1 is KGHSH, CDR2 LQKENI, per germline. CDR3 amino acids: CASSPGGRVQMYEQYF. CDR3 coding DNA: TGTGCCAGCTCACCGGGCGGGAGGGTCCAGATGTACGAGCAGTACTTC.

The chain recombines TRBV6-5 with TRBJ2-7; 11 nucleotides agree with TRBD2. The CDR3 loop spans 12 amino acids. V lost 9 bases and J lost 3; bases outside the gene matches: 1. Germline lookup yields CDR1 MNHEY and CDR2 SVGAGI. This CDR3 is CARGLADYEQYF. The CDR3 DNA reads TGTGCCAGGGGACTAGCGGACTACGAGCAGTACTTC.

The chain uses TRBV9 and TRBJ2-2, with a tentative D call TRBD2 (7 bases). CDR1 and CDR2 from the germline V gene are SGDLS and YYNGEE. The CDR3 consists of 16 residues. V was cut by 4 bases and J by 4 bases, with 17 bases left in between. The CDR3 here is CASSPRLGGGTGELFF. CDR3 coding DNA: TGTGCCAGCAGCCCCCGCTTAGGGGGGGGCACCGGGGAGCTGTTTTTT.

The chain links TRBV18 to TRBJ1-2, with 10 bases identical to TRBD1. CDR3 size: 14 residues. CDR1 and CDR2 (germline): KGHSH, LQKENI. The V segment lost 8 bases and the J segment 4 bases; nucleotides outside the gene matches: 7. The CDR3: CASRWTGGSYGYTF. The CDR3 DNA follows: TGTGCCAGCCGGTGGACAGGGGGATCCTATGGCTACACCTTC. The full variable domain, its missing parts supplied by reference TRBV18 and TRBJ1-2, is NAGVMQNPRHLVRRRGQEARLRCSPMKGHSHVYWYRQLPEEGLKFMVYLQKENIIDESGMPKERFSAEFPKEGPSILRIQQVVRGDSAAYFCASRWTGGSYGYTFGSGTRLTVV.

The gene calls are TRBV14 and TRBJ1-2, with D possibly being TRBD1 (6 bases). Germline CDR1 SGHDN, CDR2 FVKESK. The CDR3 covers 15 residues. The V gene lost 1 base and the J gene lost 2 bases, with 11 bases spanning the gap. CDR3 in amino acids: CASSQGTGLNYGYTF. DNA for the CDR3: TGTGCCAGCAGCCAAGGAACAGGGCTCAACTATGGCTACACCTTC.

CDR3 coding DNA: TGTGCCAGCTGGAGGCCTAACACAGATACGCAGTATTTT. Its protein is CASWRPNTDTQYF. The J gene is TRBJ2-3, the V gene TRBV28; a weak D match, TRBD2 (5 bases). The CDR3 is 13 residues long. V was trimmed by 8 bases and J by 2 bases, leaving 11 bases between them. The V gene's germline CDR1 is MDHEN and CDR2 SYDVKM.

The chain has TRBV29-1 and TRBJ1-2, with 8 bases identical to TRBD1. The V segment lost 4 bases and the J segment 7 bases; nucleotides outside the gene matches: 8. Germline CDR1 and CDR2: SQVTM and ANQGSEA. This CDR3 comprises 13 residues. CDR3 in amino acids: CSVGTDREGGYTF. As DNA, the CDR3 is TGCAGCGTTGGTACGGACAGGGAGGGTGGCTACACCTTC.

The chain is built from TRBV10-1 and TRBJ2-7; 12 bases are shared with TRBD2. The CDR3 is 20 residues long. Germline CDR1 WNHNN, CDR2 SYGVQD (reference sequence). Trimming took 3 bases from V and 0 from J; bases not matched to a gene: 15. The CDR3: CASSERDLAGGPESSYEQYF. The CDR3 DNA sequence: TGCGCCAGCAGTGAACGCGATCTAGCGGGAGGGCCCGAGAGCTCCTACGAGCAGTACTTC.

The chain is built from TRBV11-1 and TRBJ2-1; possible D gene TRBD1, 6 bases. The CDR3 loop spans 16 amino acids. V lost 4 bases and J 2 bases, leaving 15 bases between the germline ends. Germline loops: CDR1 SGHAT, CDR2 FQDESV (reference sequence). The CDR3 spells CASSYPEGVTYNEQFF. In DNA, the CDR3 is TGTGCCAGCAGCTATCCCGAGGGGGTAACCTACAATGAGCAGTTCTTC.

The chain carries TRBV27 and TRBJ2-3; 7 bases agree with TRBD2. Trimming removed 8 bases from V and 4 bases from J; junction bases left unmatched: 18. This CDR3 region has 17 residues. Germline loops: CDR1 MNHEY, CDR2 SMNVEV (reference sequence). In DNA, the CDR3 is TGTGCCAGCGGCGGTAACTCCAGGACGGGGAGGGCAGATACGCAGTATTTT. Translation gives CASGGNSRTGRADTQYF.

V is TRBV19 and J is TRBJ1-2, with 8 positions matching TRBD1. Germline lookup yields CDR1 LNHDA and CDR2 SQIVND (reference sequence). The CDR3 consists of 14 residues. With 4 bases clipped from V and 0 bases from J, the junction kept 1 base outside the gene matches. CDR3 nucleotides: TGTGCCAGTAGTACAGGGGGCTCTAACTATGGCTACACCTTC. As protein: CASSTGGSNYGYTF.

The rearrangement links TRBV11-2 to TRBJ1-2, with D tentatively TRBD1 (6 bases). The CDR3 has 15 amino acids. V lost 1 base and J lost 8, with 17 bases in between. Germline assignment: CDR1 SGHAT and CDR2 FQNNGV. The CDR3 nucleotides read TGTGCCAGCAGCTTAGTTCGCACAAAACAGGGAGGCTACACCTTC. As protein: CASSLVRTKQGGYTF.

The chain employs TRBV4-1 and TRBJ2-7, with 12 positions matching TRBD1. V lost 4 bases and J lost 4; bases outside the gene matches: 5. In germline, CDR1 is MGHRA, CDR2 YSYEKL. This CDR3 comprises 15 residues. The CDR3 is CASSRGDRGLYEQYF. Written as DNA, the CDR3 is TGCGCCAGCAGCCGAGGGGACAGGGGGCTGTACGAGCAGTACTTC.

This chain connects TRBV5-6 to TRBJ1-2; 7 bases match TRBD1. CDR1 is SGHDT, CDR2 YYEEEE, per germline. This CDR3 spans 15 amino acids. V was clipped by 0 bases and J by 5 bases; unmatched bases: 7. The CDR3 bases are TGTGCCAGCAGCTTGGACAGGGGCAGGAGATATGGCTACACCTTC. Encoded protein: CASSLDRGRRYGYTF. Full variable domain (remainder filled in from reference TRBV5-6 and TRBJ1-2): DAGVTQSPTHLIKTRGQQVTLRCSPKSGHDTVSWYQQALGQGPQFIFQYYEEEERQRGNFPDRFSGHQFPNYSSELNVNALLLGDSALYLCASSLDRGRRYGYTFGSGTRLTVV.

This clone turned up a few times. V is TRBV7-9 and J is TRBJ2-2, with TRBD1 as a possible D gene (6 bases). Looked up from germline, CDR1 is SEHNR and CDR2 is FQNEAQ (reference sequence). Trimming cost V 5 bases and J 7 bases, with 23 bases left between them. The CDR3 loop spans 17 amino acids. The CDR3: CASSPQGFRSSSGELFF. The CDR3 nucleotides read TGTGCCAGCAGCCCACAGGGCTTTCGTTCCTCGAGCGGGGAGCTGTTTTTT.

CDR3 DNA: TGCGCCAGCAGCCAAGATGGTGGACAGGGGGCTCTAGCTTCCTACGAGCAGTACTTC. This encodes CASSQDGGQGALASYEQYF. The chain uses TRBV4-3 and TRBJ2-7, with 11 bases fitting TRBD1. Germline CDR1 LGHNA, CDR2 YSLEER. This CDR3 has 19 amino acids. Trimming removed 0 bases from V and 1 base from J; junction bases left unmatched: 11.

The gene calls are TRBV19 and TRBJ2-3; 7 positions match TRBD1. The CDR3 totals 15 residues. Germline V CDR1 and CDR2: LNHDA, SQIVND (reference sequence). The J segment lost 1 base and the V segment lost 7 bases, leaving 8 bases of the junction unmatched. This chain's CDR3 is CASNLRGPGTDTQYF. The CDR3 bases are TGTGCCAGTAACCTGAGGGGGCCGGGCACAGATACGCAGTATTTT.

V and J are TRBV9 and TRBJ2-5; D is perhaps TRBD1 (6 bases). Trimming removed 0 bases at V and 2 bases at J, with 23 bases between. This CDR3 has 19 amino acids. Germline CDR1 is SGDLS and CDR2 is YYNGEE. CDR3 amino acids: CASSVALGQGTGKQETQYF. In DNA form, the CDR3 reads TGTGCCAGCAGCGTAGCCCTCGGACAAGGTACAGGGAAGCAAGAGACCCAGTACTTC.

This chain links TRBV29-1 with TRBJ2-3; 9 positions match TRBD2. CDR3 length: 15 residues. V shed 4 bases, J shed 8 bases, and the junction held 13 bases outside the gene matches. Germline V CDR1 and CDR2: SQVTM, ANQGSEA. The CDR3 DNA sequence: TGCAGCGTTGCGTTCATCCAGCGGGAGGATGGTACGCAGTATTTT. It encodes CSVAFIQREDGTQYF.

The chain employs TRBV28 and TRBJ2-7, with TRBD1 matching 11 bases. Germline-derived CDR1 and CDR2 are MDHEN and SYDVKM. V trimming: 6 bases; J trimming: 3 bases; junction bases outside the gene matches: 7. The CDR3 totals 15 residues. This chain's CDR3 is CASRLGGQGGYEQYF. CDR3 coding DNA: TGTGCCAGCAGGTTGGGGGGACAGGGGGGCTACGAGCAGTACTTC.

The chain recombines TRBV11-2 with TRBJ1-2; D uncertain. The CDR3 sequence is 14 residues long. The germline V gene has CDR1 SGHAT and CDR2 FQNNGV. The germline V and J ends were trimmed by 5 bases and 2 bases, with 12 bases remaining between them. The CDR3 loop is CASSAAGSNYGYTF. CDR3 nucleotides: TGTGCCAGCAGCGCTGCAGGATCCAACTATGGCTACACCTTC.

The chain links TRBV27 to TRBJ2-7, with D tentatively TRBD2 (9 bases). Trimming removed 5 bases at V and 7 bases at J, with 36 bases between. Germline CDR1 MNHEY, CDR2 SMNVEV (reference sequence). This CDR3 is built from 20 residues. The CDR3 sequence is CASSQRRDRRTSGPGWEQYF. The CDR3 nucleotides are TGTGCCAGCAGTCAGCGCCGGGACAGGAGAACTAGCGGGCCGGGGTGGGAGCAGTACTTC.

In this sample, this clone turned up a few times. The chain employs TRBV28 and TRBJ2-2, with D perhaps TRBD2 (6 bases). Germline assignment: CDR1 MDHEN and CDR2 SYDVKM. V shed 3 bases and J shed 6 bases, with 17 bases lying between them. The CDR3 spans 16 residues. In DNA form, the CDR3 reads TGTGCCAGCAGTTTCAGAGGCGGGATTGGGTCCGGGGAGCTGTTTTTT. The encoded protein is CASSFRGGIGSGELFF.

The chain carries TRBV12-5 and TRBJ2-1; D is perhaps TRBD2 (6 bases). CDR1 LGHNT and CDR2 FRNRAP come from the germline V gene. This CDR3 has 15 residues. Trimming cost V 1 base and J 0 bases, with 7 bases left between them. CDR3 bases: TGTGCTAGTGGTTTGGGCGGGGTCTCCTACAATGAGCAGTTCTTC. Translating it yields CASGLGGVSYNEQFF.

This chain links TRBV5-1 with TRBJ2-7; 7 bases are a match to TRBD1. Germline V gene sequence: CDR1 SGHRS, CDR2 YFSETQ. With V trimmed by 0 bases and J by 0 bases, 3 bases remained unmatched. The CDR3 extends over 15 amino acids. CDR3 protein: CASSLEGGISYEQYF. CDR3 coding DNA: TGCGCCAGCAGCTTGGAAGGGGGCATCTCCTACGAGCAGTACTTC.

This chain links TRBV28 with TRBJ1-5; no clear D. This CDR3 is built from 18 residues. The germline V and J ends were trimmed by 7 bases and 0 bases, with 22 bases remaining between them. From germline, CDR1 is MDHEN and CDR2 SYDVKM. CDR3 amino acids: CASTPVGVRGYSNQPQHF. The CDR3 region has the DNA TGTGCCAGCACCCCCGTGGGTGTTCGGGGATATAGCAATCAGCCCCAGCATTTT.

The chain has TRBV7-2 and TRBJ2-7; 10 nucleotides agree with TRBD2. V gave up 6 bases and J gave up 2 bases; unmatched junction bases: 7. In germline, CDR1 is SGHTA, CDR2 FQGNSA. The CDR3 extends over 15 amino acids. The CDR3 sequence: CASRYSGGQTYEQYF. CDR3 nucleotide sequence: TGTGCCAGCAGGTATAGCGGGGGGCAGACCTACGAGCAGTACTTC.